The 31 T cell receptor beta chains presented below share a single source sample, sequenced in a study of CXCR3-negative and CXCR3-positive naive CD8 T cells. Carrying UMI labels, the TRB cDNA libraries were prepared through 5' RACE. After re-calling the 5' RACE reads, TCRdb lists one entry per CDR3 protein, DNA absent. The sample has around 140,000 distinct CDR3 sequences; the top ten hold 0.49%. Material: naive CXCR3- CD8+ T cells from blood. Subset indicated: CD45RO-CCR7+CD27+CD95- naive CD8+ T cells lacking CXCR3 (TNR3-). These receptors came from a human donor in good health. Some clones in this sample may be carry-over from other donors' samples.

The chain is built from TRBV6-4 and TRBJ2-1; TCRdb outputs TRBD2, but without DNA this stays unchecked. CDR1 and CDR2 from the germline V gene are MRHNA and SNTAGT. This CDR3 comprises 16 residues. CDR3 sequence: CASSDTSGSSYNEQFF.

The V and J genes are TRBV29-1 and TRBJ2-3; no DNA is available, so the TRBD1 call from TCRdb remains unchecked. The germline gives CDR1 SQVTM, CDR2 ANQGSEA. The CDR3 length is 13 residues. The CDR3 spells CSVPGVYTDTQYF.

The CDR3 loop is CASRQGLESDTQYF. V gene TRBV6-4 combines with J gene TRBJ2-3; TCRdb's assignment of TRBD1 cannot be checked, as there is no DNA. There are 14 residues in the CDR3. Germline CDR1 reads MRHNA; CDR2 reads SNTAGT.

V is TRBV29-1 and J is TRBJ1-1; TCRdb's D call, TRBD1, is unchecked because there is no DNA. Germline-derived CDR1 and CDR2 are SQVTM and ANQGSEA. The CDR3 is made up of 14 amino acids. CDR3 residues: CSVDVPGKNTEAFF.

The rearrangement joins TRBV12-3 or TRBV12-4 to TRBJ2-1; TCRdb gives TRBD2 as the D gene, but with no DNA this cannot be confirmed. The CDR3 loop spans 14 amino acids. CDR3 amino acids: CASSLGRGGNEQFF.

The CDR3 here is CAIRASFEREVTYEQYF. V gene TRBV2 combines with J gene TRBJ2-7; TCRdb selects TRBD2, and the lack of DNA leaves this call unchecked. The CDR3 consists of 17 residues. In germline, CDR1 is SNHLY, CDR2 FYNNEI. The complete variable domain, with remaining parts taken from reference TRBV2 and TRBJ2-7, reads EPEVTQTPSHQVTQMGQEVILRCVPISNHLYFYWYRQILGQKVEFLVSFYNNEISEKSEIFDDQFSVERPDGSNFTLKIRSTKLEDSAMYFCAIRASFEREVTYEQYFGPGTRLTVT.

The rearrangement joins TRBV4-3 to TRBJ2-7; TCRdb names TRBD1, which stays unverified in the absence of DNA. CDR3 length: 16 amino acids. Germline CDR1 LGHNA, CDR2 YSLEER. The CDR3 loop is CASSQEVGQGSDEQYF.

The V gene is TRBV9, the J gene TRBJ2-2. Germline loops: CDR1 SGDLS, CDR2 YYNGEE. CDR3 size: 13 residues. The chain's CDR3 is CASSVRNTGELFF. The variable domain in full, with the rest retrieved from reference TRBV9 and TRBJ2-2, is DSGVTQTPKHLITATGQRVTLRCSPRSGDLSVYWYQQSLDQGLQFLIQYYNGEERAKGNILERFSAQQFPDLHSELNLSSLELGDSALYFCASSVRNTGELFFGEGSRLTVL.

This chain joins TRBV4-1 and TRBJ1-2; TCRdb proposes TRBD1, but this gene call is untestable without DNA. Germline V gives CDR1 MGHRA, CDR2 YSYEKL. CDR3 size: 16 residues. CDR3 sequence: CASSHPERQGAGGYTF.

The chain recombines TRBV19 with TRBJ2-1. The CDR3 runs to 18 residues. CDR1 is LNHDA, CDR2 SQIVND, per germline (reference sequence). CDR3 in amino acids: CASSIDQLAGASYNEQFF.

The CDR3 loop reads CASNKSQAKNIQYF. This rearrangement joins TRBV28 to TRBJ2-4; TCRdb reports TRBD2, a call that lacks DNA to check it against. Germline values: CDR1 MDHEN, CDR2 SYDVKM. The CDR3 length is 14 residues.

This CDR3 reads CASSELAGTYTGELFF. This chain joins TRBV19 and TRBJ2-2; TCRdb calls TRBD2, which cannot be checked without DNA. There are 16 residues in the CDR3. Germline lookup yields CDR1 LNHDA and CDR2 SQIVND (reference sequence). Full variable domain (missing parts from reference TRBV19 and TRBJ2-2): DGGITQSPKYLFRKEGQNVTLSCEQNLNHDAMYWYRQDPGQGLRLIYYSQIVNDFQKGDIAEGYSVSREKKESFPLTVTSAQKNPTAFYLCASSELAGTYTGELFFGEGSRLTVL.

The chain uses TRBV7-9 and TRBJ2-5; TCRdb calls TRBD1, which cannot be checked without DNA. The CDR3 has 14 residues. Germline lookup yields CDR1 SEHNR and CDR2 FQNEAQ (reference sequence). The CDR3 loop reads CASKSRDRGETQYF.

The chain carries TRBV6-5 and TRBJ2-7; TCRdb indicates TRBD2, and absent DNA this call remains unverified. The CDR3 length is 14 residues. CDR1 and CDR2 (germline): MNHEY, SVGAGI. Here the CDR3 reads CASSYEGEGNEQYF.

The gene calls are TRBV7-6 and TRBJ2-1. CDR1 and CDR2 (germline): SGHVS, FNYEAQ. The CDR3 covers 13 residues. The CDR3 loop is CASSSGEYYEQYF.

The CDR3 region is CSGRQVSSYNEQFF. V and J are TRBV29-1 and TRBJ2-1; there is no DNA to check the TCRdb D call of TRBD1. CDR1 SQVTM and CDR2 ANQGSEA come from the germline V gene. The CDR3 loop spans 14 amino acids.

The rearrangement joins TRBV28 to TRBJ2-3; TCRdb names TRBD1, which stays unverified in the absence of DNA. CDR1 is MDHEN and CDR2 is SYDVKM in the germline V gene. The CDR3 totals 15 residues. CDR3: CASSFLRGLTDTQYF.

The chain combines TRBV6-5 with TRBJ1-5; the D call from TCRdb, TRBD1, cannot be confirmed without DNA. The CDR3 length is 15 residues. Germline V gene data show CDR1 as MNHEY and CDR2 as SVGAGI. The CDR3 protein is CASTPGLGSNQPQHF.

The rearrangement uses TRBV5-1 and TRBJ1-1; with no DNA, the TCRdb D assignment of TRBD1 cannot be verified. CDR3 length equals 13 residues. The germline gives CDR1 SGHRS, CDR2 YFSETQ. The CDR3 sequence is CASSFEGGAEAFF.

The V and J genes are TRBV5-1 and TRBJ2-7; the D gene TCRdb calls, TRBD2, cannot be checked with no DNA. Germline-derived CDR1 and CDR2 are SGHRS and YFSETQ. CDR3 length equals 15 residues. CDR3 loop: CASSLETGASYEQYF.

The J gene is TRBJ1-2, the V gene TRBV7-2; TCRdb's D call, TRBD1, is unchecked because there is no DNA. CDR1 is SGHTA and CDR2 is FQGNSA in the germline V gene. The CDR3 length is 16 residues. CDR3 sequence reads: CASSDLMTAVDYGYTF.

This chain joins TRBV20-1 and TRBJ1-1; no DNA is available, so the TRBD1 call from TCRdb remains unchecked. The germline gives CDR1 DFQATT, CDR2 SNEGSKA (reference sequence). CDR3 length: 15 amino acids. This CDR3 reads CSAREKTGMNTEAFF.

This chain links TRBV4-2 with TRBJ2-7; TCRdb picks TRBD1, but there is no DNA to check that call. This CDR3 has 15 amino acids. Per germline, CDR1 LGHNA and CDR2 YNFKEQ. The CDR3 is CASGQGGTRTYEQYF.

The rearrangement joins TRBV28 to TRBJ1-1. Germline-derived CDR1 and CDR2 are MDHEN and SYDVKM. The CDR3 contains 12 residues. CDR3 amino acids: CASLSGSTEAFF.

This rearrangement joins TRBV3-1 to TRBJ2-2; the TCRdb D gene call, TRBD2, has no DNA to confirm it. CDR1 and CDR2 (germline): LGHDT, YNNKEL (reference sequence). The CDR3 covers 13 residues. CDR3 amino acids: CASSHRDYGELFF.

The rearrangement joins TRBV4-1 to TRBJ2-7. Germline assignment: CDR1 MGHRA and CDR2 YSYEKL. The CDR3 covers 15 residues. The chain's CDR3 is CASSQGVDGLYEQYF.

The chain recombines TRBV5-5 with TRBJ1-3. Germline V CDR1 and CDR2: SGHKS, YYEKEE (reference sequence). This CDR3 has 13 amino acids. This CDR3 reads CASSLELGNTIYF.

The chain combines TRBV28 with TRBJ2-3; the D gene TCRdb calls, TRBD1, cannot be checked with no DNA. The CDR3 is 17 residues long. Looked up from germline, CDR1 is MDHEN and CDR2 is SYDVKM. This CDR3 is CASSPWRQGVGTDTQYF.

The chain carries TRBV7-2 and TRBJ2-5. This CDR3 is built from 15 residues. The germline V gene has CDR1 SGHTA and CDR2 FQGNSA. CDR3 loop: CASSLGTTSGETQYF.

V gene TRBV2 combines with J gene TRBJ2-7. CDR1 and CDR2 (germline): SNHLY, FYNNEI. There are 11 residues in the CDR3. The CDR3 spells CASSGSYEQYF. Variable domain in full (rest from reference TRBV2 and TRBJ2-7): EPEVTQTPSHQVTQMGQEVILRCVPISNHLYFYWYRQILGQKVEFLVSFYNNEISEKSEIFDDQFSVERPDGSNFTLKIRSTKLEDSAMYFCASSGSYEQYFGPGTRLTVT.

The chain uses TRBV29-1 and TRBJ1-2; the TRBD1 assignment by TCRdb is unverifiable without DNA. The CDR3 contains 19 residues. Germline loops: CDR1 SQVTM, CDR2 ANQGSEA. The CDR3 here is CSVGRITPGQGASVYGYTF.